Only a few counts were recorded for the clone carrying this T cell receptor beta chain. What it binds is unknown. V dropped 4 bases and J dropped 1 base, with 14 bases sitting between them. The CDR3 has 15 amino acids. Germline V gives CDR1 SGHRS, CDR2 YFSETQ. This record comes from a study of T-cell memory formation after mild COVID-19. Overall study: Most TCR clusters belonged to a single donor. Study outcomes and limitations: Clones contracting over day 15 to 85 were CD4/CD8 balanced, with later expanders leaning CD4+.

Constant-segment primers served in 5'RACE that generated TCR alpha and TCR beta cDNA libraries bearing sample barcodes and UMIs. TCRdb fed the 5' RACE reads into MiXCR, producing one record per CDR3 protein. The table lists a few hundred thousand distinct CDR3 sequences, more than 15% of them singletons. V usage is TRBV5-1 and J usage is TRBJ1-1; weak D call: TRBD1 (6 bases). This TCR came from a man aged 18 to 30 who had mild COVID-19 (a few samples of this study predate the infection). Cell type and time point are not known. Sequencing was performed on PBMCs or a T cell subset sorted from them (not recorded which). The CDR3 loop is CASSPGGAGNTEAFF. In nucleotides, the CDR3 is TGCGCCAGCAGCCCCGGGGGGGCGGGGAACACTGAAGCTTTCTTT.